Shown below are 21 T cell receptor beta chains from a single sample sequenced in a study of regulatory T cells in long-lasting Graves disease. Time point: persistent/refractory GD, antithyroid drugs over 5 years with positive TRAb. Construction of the TCR library relied on RNA isolated from PBMCs. HTBI primers from iRepertoire and Arm-PCR of CDR3 regions yielded the TCR beta libraries. TCRdb itself ran the multiplex PCR reads through MiXCR, one entry per CDR3 protein. The repertoire holds around 400,000 distinct CDR3 sequences, with about 25% as singletons. The sequencing used peripheral blood mononuclear cells (PBMCs), collected when the disease was refractory, from a patient treated with antithyroid drugs. These TCRs come from a female donor with Graves disease.

This rearrangement joins TRBV5-1 to TRBJ1-5; a weak D match, TRBD1 (6 bases). Deletions cut 2 bases from V and 5 bases from J, with 11 bases between. Germline V gives CDR1 SGHRS, CDR2 YFSETQ. This CDR3 has 14 amino acids. CDR3 residues: CASSLQGTDQPQHF. The CDR3 nucleotides read TGCGCCAGCAGCTTACAGGGAACCGATCAGCCCCAGCATTTT.

This clonotype has only a few counts. The V call is TRBV7-3, the J call TRBJ2-5; D possibly matches TRBD1 or TRBD2 (5 bases each). V shed 2 bases and J shed 5 bases, with 9 bases lying between them. Per the germline V gene, CDR1 is SGHTA and CDR2 is FQGTGA. The CDR3 has 13 residues. CDR3 sequence: CASSLGGYETQYF. DNA of the CDR3: TGTGCCAGCAGCTTAGGGGGTTACGAGACCCAGTACTTC.

This clonotype was observed a handful of times. The V and J genes are TRBV20-1 and TRBJ2-1; TRBD2 agrees at 9 bases. The germline V gene has CDR1 DFQATT and CDR2 SNEGSKA (reference sequence). The CDR3 length is 14 residues. V shed 0 bases and J 16 bases; nucleotides not matched to a gene: 13. CDR3 residues: CSARDLGGREGPFF. The CDR3 DNA reads TGCAGTGCTAGAGACCTAGGTGGGCGGGAGGGCCCCTTCTTC.

A few counts support this clonotype. This chain joins TRBV19 and TRBJ2-3; TRBD2 might be the D (5 bases). Germline loops: CDR1 LNHDA, CDR2 SQIVND (reference sequence). The CDR3 totals 16 residues. V was shortened by 7 bases and J by 0 bases, with 17 bases between the two germline ends. CDR3 in DNA: TGTGCCAGTACCTTGTACGCAGCGGCTAGCACAGATACGCAGTATTTT. It specifies CASTLYAAASTDTQYF.

The table lists this clonotype with a few counts. The V gene is TRBV30, the J gene TRBJ1-2; no reliable D call. Germline CDR1 reads GTSNPN; CDR2 reads SVGIG (reference sequence). Between the trimmed V and J ends, which lost 1 base and 4 bases, there was a span of 4 bases. This CDR3 has 11 residues. The CDR3 DNA sequence: TGTGCCTGGAGTGGCGGCTATGGCTACACCTTC. Protein: CAWSGGYGYTF.

V gene TRBV12-5 combines with J gene TRBJ2-2; 7 positions agree with TRBD1. V dropped 1 base and J dropped 1; count of bases not matched to a gene: 9. The CDR3 loop spans 18 amino acids. CDR1 is LGHNT and CDR2 is FRNRAP in the germline V gene. CDR3 loop: CASGLASGGIRNTGELFF. The DNA for the CDR3 is TGTGCTAGTGGTTTGGCGTCAGGGGGAATCAGGAACACCGGGGAGCTGTTTTTT.

The genes are TRBV11-2 and TRBJ2-2; D is possibly TRBD1 (6 bases). CDR1 and CDR2 from the germline V gene are SGHAT and FQNNGV. The V and J ends lost 1 base and 1 base respectively, with 10 bases between them. This CDR3 comprises 16 residues. DNA of the CDR3: TGTGCCAGCAGCTTAGGGGGGCTATTGAACACCGGGGAGCTGTTTTTT. Translation: CASSLGGLLNTGELFF.

The chain has TRBV6-1 and TRBJ1-2; no clear D gene. This CDR3 region has 14 residues. Germline V CDR1 and CDR2: MNHNS, SASEGT. V was clipped by 7 bases and J by 2 bases, with 14 bases between them. The CDR3 coding sequence is TGTGCCAGCACCTCTTGGGAGGAAAACTATGGCTACACCTTC. Translating gives CASTSWEENYGYTF.

This clonotype has more than one count but fewer than ten. The chain couples TRBV6-1 to TRBJ2-7; a weak D match, TRBD2 (6 bases). V lost 3 bases to trimming and J lost 0 bases, with 9 bases between them. Germline CDR1 is MNHNS and CDR2 is SASEGT. The CDR3 is 14 residues long. The CDR3 DNA follows: TGTGCCAGCAGTGACATGGACTACTCCTACGAGCAGTACTTC. Its protein is CASSDMDYSYEQYF.

The table lists this clonotype with many counts. This sequence joins TRBV7-9 and TRBJ2-5; D may be TRBD1 (5 bases). With 3 bases removed from V and 1 base from J, the gap between germline ends came to 9 bases. The CDR3 contains 14 residues. Looked up from germline, CDR1 is SEHNR and CDR2 is FQNEAQ (reference sequence). CDR3 in DNA: TGTGCCAGCAGCTTGGAAAGGGGCCAAGAGACCCAGTACTTC. Translation: CASSLERGQETQYF. The whole variable domain, remainder taken from reference TRBV7-9 and TRBJ2-5, is DTGVSQNPRHKITKRGQNVTFRCDPISEHNRLYWYRQTLGQGPEFLTYFQNEAQLEKSRLLSDRFSAERPKGSFSTLEIQRTEQGDSAMYLCASSLERGQETQYFGPGTRLLVL.

At least ten counts were recorded for this clonotype. The genes are TRBV10-3 and TRBJ2-7; D uncertain. The CDR3 sequence is 13 residues long. The V gene's germline CDR1 is ENHRY and CDR2 SYGVKD. The V gene lost 2 bases and the J gene lost 0 bases, with 5 bases spanning the gap. The chain's CDR3 is CAISEGLSYEQYF. CDR3 sequence (DNA): TGTGCCATCAGTGAGGGCCTCTCCTACGAGCAGTACTTC.

Only a few counts were recorded for this clonotype. A much larger clone is a single base away; this may be a read error. This chain uses TRBV28 with TRBJ2-7; TRBD1 might be the D (6 bases). Looked up from germline, CDR1 is MDHEN and CDR2 is SYDVKM. V lost 11 bases and J 1 base, leaving 12 bases between the germline ends. The CDR3 extends over 12 amino acids. The DNA for the CDR3 is TGTGCCGTCAGGGGTTATTCCTACGAGCAGTACTTC. Its protein is CAVRGYSYEQYF.

The chain has TRBV2 and TRBJ2-1, with D possibly matching TRBD2 (6 bases). V dropped 6 bases and J dropped 0 bases, with 12 bases sitting between them. The V gene's germline CDR1 is SNHLY and CDR2 FYNNEI. The CDR3 is 15 residues long. CDR3 protein: CASRETSSSYNEQFF. Here the CDR3 DNA reads TGTGCCAGCAGGGAGACTAGTTCCTCCTACAATGAGCAGTTCTTC.

As regards this clonotype: The conserved phenylalanine or tryptophan normally closing the CDR3 is absent here, so this likely arose from a read error. The chain recombines TRBV6-2 or TRBV6-3 with TRBJ2-7, with D hard to call. Trimming took off 2 bases at V and 2 bases at J, with 7 bases between the two ends. Germline-derived CDR1 and CDR2 are MNHEY and SVGEGT. This CDR3 contains 13 residues. CDR3 bases: TGTGCCAGCAGTTACCCCGGAACCTACGAGCAGTACCTC. It yields the protein CASSYPGTYEQYL.

About this clonotype itself: At one of its ends the junction is not consistent with the germline gene, which may arise from a read error. The chain combines TRBV24-1 with TRBJ2-2; tentative D call: TRBD2 (6 bases). Germline V CDR1 and CDR2: KGHDR, SFDVKD. This CDR3 spans 15 amino acids. For the CDR3, the DNA is TGTGCCACCAGTGATTTTGGGGGGAACCCCGGGGAGCTGTTTTTT. The encoded protein is CATSDFGGNPGELFF.

This clonotype was seen repeatedly, ten times or more. V and J are TRBV7-2 and TRBJ2-5; D assignment may be TRBD1 or TRBD2 (5 bases each). CDR3 length equals 13 residues. CDR1 is SGHTA, CDR2 FQGNSA, per germline. V lost 4 bases and J lost 5, with 11 bases in between. Written as DNA, the CDR3 is TGTGCCAGCAGCTCTACTTGGGGGGAGACCCAGTACTTC. Translating it yields CASSSTWGETQYF. Complete variable domain (other parts from reference TRBV7-2 and TRBJ2-5): GAGVSQSPSNKVTEKGKDVELRCDPISGHTALYWYRQSLGQGLEFLIYFQGNSAPDKSGLPSDRFSAERTGGSVSTLTIQRTQQEDSAVYLCASSSTWGETQYFGPGTRLLVL.

This clonotype was found many times. This chain connects TRBV12-3 or TRBV12-4 to TRBJ1-5; no firm D call. The length of the CDR3 is 16 residues. With 2 bases removed from V and 2 bases from J, the gap between germline ends came to 13 bases. The CDR3: CASSLNDREGNQPQHF. CDR3 coding DNA: TGTGCCAGCAGTTTAAACGATCGGGAGGGCAATCAGCCCCAGCATTTT.

For this clonotype: A much larger clone sits a single nucleotide away, making a read error possible. The chain uses TRBV7-2 and TRBJ2-1; D is possibly TRBD1 (6 bases). V lost 0 bases to trimming and J lost 2 bases, with 8 bases between them. Germline lookup yields CDR1 SGHTA and CDR2 FQGNSA. CDR3 length: 15 residues. The CDR3 nucleotides are TGTGCCAGCAGCTTAGCGGCAGGGGCCTACAATGAGCAGTTCTTC. Encoded protein: CASSLAAGAYNEQFF.

The chain recombines TRBV28 with TRBJ2-7, with D unresolved. Germline CDR1 is MDHEN and CDR2 is SYDVKM. The length of the CDR3 is 15 residues. Trimming took off 6 bases at V and 0 bases at J, with 15 bases between the two ends. CDR3 sequence: CASSLVESSSYEQYF. CDR3 in DNA: TGTGCCAGCAGCTTAGTAGAGTCCAGCTCCTACGAGCAGTACTTC.

This clonotype occurred many times. DNA for the CDR3: TGTGCCAGCAGTTTAGGGCTAGCGGAAGAGACCCAGTACTTC. Translating it yields CASSLGLAEETQYF. V and J are TRBV12-3 or TRBV12-4 and TRBJ2-5, with 7 bases lining up with TRBD2. CDR3 length: 14 residues. V was pared by 1 base and J by 3 bases, with 2 bases of the junction left unmatched.

The rearrangement links TRBV19 to TRBJ1-1; maybe TRBD1 (5 bases). V gave up 3 bases and J gave up 4 bases, with 15 bases separating them. Germline values: CDR1 LNHDA, CDR2 SQIVND (reference sequence). This CDR3 comprises 15 residues. CDR3 residues: CASSIIGAISTEAFF. The CDR3 nucleotides read TGTGCCAGTAGTATTATTGGGGCGATTAGCACTGAAGCTTTCTTT.